These 27 T cell receptor beta chains originate from one sample sequenced in a study of blood T cell repertoires in COVID-19. Sequencing was performed with immunoSEQ multiplex PCR; in TCRdb, only in-frame clones are kept and a portion is missing. This sample has 300,000 to 400,000 clones, with 88% found just once. The sequenced material came from PBMCs or T cells enriched from blood (not recorded which). Receptors were obtained from a woman aged 18 to 35 who had recovered from COVID-19.

The CDR3 nucleotides read TGTGCCATCAGTGAGCCTGGACAGGGGGAGACAGATACGCAGTATTTT. It specifies CAISEPGQGETDTQYF. This chain links TRBV10-3 with TRBJ2-3; 10 nucleotides align to TRBD1. Trimming cost V 2 bases and J 3 bases; bases outside gene matches: 5. Germline CDR1 and CDR2: ENHRY and SYGVKD. There are 16 residues in the CDR3.

This CDR3 is CASSRTVLAKNIQYF. CDR3 DNA: TGTGCCAGCAGCCGAACAGTCCTAGCCAAAAACATTCAGTACTTC. This chain uses TRBV7-6 with TRBJ2-4; D gene unclear. Between the trimmed V and J ends, which lost 5 bases and 0 bases, there was a span of 11 bases. CDR3 size: 15 residues. CDR1 SGHVS and CDR2 FNYEAQ come from the germline V gene.

The J gene is TRBJ2-4, the V gene TRBV5-6; 7 nucleotides align to TRBD1. V shed 2 bases, J shed 7 bases, and the junction held 3 bases outside the gene matches. The CDR3 is 13 amino acids. Germline V CDR1 and CDR2: SGHDT, YYEEEE. CDR3 nucleotides: TGTGCCAGCAGCTTTGGGACAGCTAACATTCAGTACTTC. Translating gives CASSFGTANIQYF.

The chain employs TRBV3-1 (or the pseudogene TRBV3-2) and TRBJ2-5, with 9 bases identical to TRBD2. The ends lost 4 bases at V and 5 bases at J; junction bases unmatched: 5. Germline CDR1 LGHDT, CDR2 YNNKEL (reference sequence). The CDR3 totals 14 residues. The CDR3 is CASSRLAGVETQYF. CDR3 sequence (DNA): TGTGCCAGCAGCCGCTTAGCGGGGGTTGAGACCCAGTACTTC.

J is TRBJ1-2 and V is TRBV2; 11 bases align to TRBD1. Germline trimming cut 3 bases from V and 8 bases from J; bases unmatched to any gene: 5. Germline loops: CDR1 SNHLY, CDR2 FYNNEI. The CDR3 spans 14 residues. The chain's CDR3 is CASSDGTGGNGYTF. The CDR3, as DNA: TGTGCCAGCAGTGACGGGACAGGGGGGAACGGCTACACCTTC.

The chain is built from TRBV15 and TRBJ1-4, with D possibly TRBD1 on 5 matching bases. CDR3 length equals 13 residues. CDR1 is LNHNV and CDR2 is YYDKDF in the germline V gene (reference sequence). Trimming removed 5 bases from V and 8 bases from J, with 12 bases in between. As DNA, the CDR3 is TGTGCCACCAGCCCAAGGCGGGGGGAAAAACTGTTTTTT. This gives the protein CATSPRRGEKLFF.

The rearrangement links TRBV7-3 to TRBJ1-1; weak D call: TRBD1 (5 bases). This CDR3 has 15 amino acids. Trimming pared 1 base from V and 7 bases from J, leaving 16 bases between. The germline V gene encodes CDR1 SGHTA and CDR2 FQGTGA. The CDR3 nucleotides read TGTGCCAGCAGCTTAAGGGCAGGGAGGGCCTTTGAAGCTTTCTTT. Amino acids: CASSLRAGRAFEAFF.

The chain joins TRBV4-2 to TRBJ2-7, with 10 nucleotides matching TRBD2. The CDR3 covers 15 residues. In germline, CDR1 is LGHNA, CDR2 YNFKEQ. V lost 3 bases, J lost 2 bases, and 4 bases stayed unmatched. The CDR3 is CASSHTSGGAYEQYF. The CDR3 bases are TGTGCCAGCAGCCATACAAGCGGGGGGGCCTACGAGCAGTACTTC.

The gene calls are TRBV9 and TRBJ1-4, with D perhaps matching TRBD1 (5 bases). This CDR3 comprises 15 residues. Per the germline V gene, CDR1 is SGDLS and CDR2 is YYNGEE. V was cut by 3 bases and J by 4 bases, with 13 bases left in between. The CDR3 nucleotides read TGTGCCAGCAGCGGCCGGCGGGGGGTTAATGAAAAACTGTTTTTT. Its translation: CASSGRRGVNEKLFF.

The rearrangement links TRBV6-4 to TRBJ2-1; 7 bases fit TRBD2. The J segment lost 7 bases and the V segment lost 8 bases, leaving 8 bases of the junction unmatched. Germline CDR1 and CDR2: MRHNA and SNTAGT. The CDR3 spans 13 residues. The CDR3 nucleotides read TGTGCCAGCTCTGAGGACGGGAGGAATGAGCAGTTCTTC. Translation gives CASSEDGRNEQFF.

The rearrangement uses TRBV7-6 and TRBJ2-7; 13 nucleotides align to TRBD2. This CDR3 contains 17 residues. J gave up 4 bases and V 0 bases, and 6 bases lay outside the gene matches. The germline V gene has CDR1 SGHVS and CDR2 FNYEAQ. The CDR3 DNA follows: TGTGCCAGCAGCTTAGCGTCTACTAGCGGGGGGGTTTACGAGCAGTACTTC. Translated: CASSLASTSGGVYEQYF.

The chain links TRBV5-3 to TRBJ1-6, with D possibly TRBD1 on 6 matching bases. TRBV5-3 is filed as an ORF, its function uncertain. The V end lost 4 bases, the J end lost 7 bases, and 12 bases lay between the germline ends. The CDR3 extends over 14 amino acids. CDR3 sequence: CARSIRTENSPLHF. In DNA, the CDR3 is TGTGCCAGAAGCATTAGGACAGAAAATTCACCCCTCCACTTT.

This chain links TRBV5-5 with TRBJ2-7, with 11 bases matching TRBD1. This CDR3 has 14 residues. The trim removed 5 bases at V and 4 bases at J, leaving 5 bases unmatched. Germline V lookup: CDR1 SGHKS, CDR2 YYEKEE (reference sequence). The DNA for the CDR3 is TGTGCCAGCAGACCAGGACAGGGGGCGTACGAGCAGTACTTC. The encoded protein is CASRPGQGAYEQYF.

This clone was counted a single time. The V and J genes are TRBV6-5 and TRBJ1-2; a weak D match, TRBD1 (5 bases). The V and J ends lost 6 bases and 4 bases respectively, with 12 bases between them. The germline gives CDR1 MNHEY, CDR2 SVGAGI. The CDR3 contains 13 residues. CDR3 protein: CASRNGGIYGYTF. The CDR3 nucleotides are TGTGCCAGCAGAAACGGGGGGATCTATGGCTACACCTTC.

This rearrangement joins TRBV6-6 to TRBJ2-7, with D possibly TRBD2 on 6 matching bases. The CDR3 is 14 amino acids. V was cut by 6 bases and J by 9 bases, with 21 bases left in between. CDR1 is MNHNY, CDR2 SVGAGI, per germline (reference sequence). This CDR3 is CASSRVADGGRQYF. The CDR3 coding sequence is TGTGCCAGCAGCCGGGTGGCAGACGGGGGTCGGCAGTACTTC.

V usage is TRBV4-3 and J usage is TRBJ2-3; TRBD2 matches 7 bases. The length of the CDR3 is 17 residues. The germline gives CDR1 LGHNA, CDR2 YSLEER. The trim removed 4 bases at V and 3 bases at J, leaving 13 bases unmatched. DNA of the CDR3: TGCGCCAGCAGCCCAACCCTCGGGGAGGGGAAGACAGATACGCAGTATTTT. Amino acid sequence: CASSPTLGEGKTDTQYF.

V and J are TRBV9 and TRBJ2-4, with 12 bases aligning to TRBD2. V was pared by 3 bases and J by 1 base, with 2 bases of the junction left unmatched. The CDR3 length is 16 residues. In germline, CDR1 is SGDLS, CDR2 YYNGEE. CDR3 bases: TGTGCCAGCAGCGACGGGACTAGCGGGGCCAAAAACATTCAGTACTTC. The encoded protein is CASSDGTSGAKNIQYF.

The rearrangement links TRBV7-2 to TRBJ1-2; weak D call: TRBD1 (5 bases). This CDR3 spans 15 amino acids. Germline V gives CDR1 SGHTA, CDR2 FQGNSA. Trimming stripped 4 bases from V and 4 bases from J, with 16 bases between. The CDR3 sequence is CASSSGRTTAYGYTF. In nucleotides, the CDR3 is TGTGCCAGCAGCTCGGGACGGACTACCGCCTATGGCTACACCTTC.

This chain connects TRBV12-3 or TRBV12-4 to TRBJ1-5; D gene ambiguous. Between the trimmed V and J ends, which lost 3 bases and 6 bases, there was a span of 6 bases. The CDR3 runs to 12 residues. The CDR3 region is CASSFEPQPQHF. CDR3 DNA: TGTGCCAGCAGTTTTGAGCCTCAGCCCCAGCATTTT.

The chain is built from TRBV28 and TRBJ2-5, with TRBD1 matching over 8 bases. The V gene end was trimmed by 2 bases and the J gene end by 2 bases; junction bases not matched to a gene: 10. Germline values: CDR1 MDHEN, CDR2 SYDVKM. The CDR3 runs 17 residues. CDR3 coding DNA: TGTGCCAGCAGTTTACTGCTCAGCCAGGGGGCGCAAGAGACCCAGTACTTC. Translation: CASSLLLSQGAQETQYF. Based on the CDR3 plus reference TRBV28 and TRBJ2-5, the full variable domain is DVKVTQSSRYLVKRTGEKVFLECVQDMDHENMFWYRQDPGLGLRLIYFSYDVKMKEKGDIPEGYSVSREKKERFSLILESASTNQTSMYLCASSLLLSQGAQETQYFGPGTRLLVL.

This chain joins TRBV20-1 and TRBJ2-1, with TRBD2 as a possible D gene (6 bases). This CDR3 is built from 14 residues. V dropped 3 bases and J dropped 1 base, with 10 bases sitting between them. The V gene's germline CDR1 is DFQATT and CDR2 SNEGSKA (reference sequence). The CDR3 loop reads CSASRSGSYNEQFF. The CDR3 nucleotides are TGCAGTGCTAGTCGCAGCGGGTCCTACAATGAGCAGTTCTTC.

This chain uses TRBV5-1 with TRBJ1-5; D may be TRBD1 (6 bases). This CDR3 comprises 15 residues. The V and J ends lost 1 base and 3 bases respectively, with 11 bases between them. Germline values: CDR1 SGHRS, CDR2 YFSETQ. The CDR3 here is CASSLTGQANQPQHF. CDR3 bases: TGCGCCAGCAGCTTGACAGGGCAGGCCAATCAGCCCCAGCATTTT.

V and J are TRBV7-8 and TRBJ2-5; D possibly corresponds to TRBD2 (6 bases). Trimming took 6 bases from V and 5 from J, leaving 13 bases between them. Per germline, CDR1 SGHVS and CDR2 FQNEAQ. This CDR3 has 13 residues. CDR3 DNA sequence: TGTGCCAGCAGGCGACGGGCGGGGGAGACCCAGTACTTC. It yields the protein CASRRRAGETQYF.

The gene calls are TRBV4-1 and TRBJ2-1, with D possibly TRBD2 on 7 matching bases. The germline V and J ends were trimmed by 3 bases and 4 bases, with 16 bases remaining between them. The CDR3 contains 16 residues. Germline CDR1 MGHRA, CDR2 YSYEKL. The CDR3 is CASSHPRGGAYNEQFF. The CDR3 DNA sequence: TGCGCCAGCAGCCACCCCCGAGGGGGGGCGTACAATGAGCAGTTCTTC.

CDR3 DNA sequence: TGTGCCAGCAGTTCCCGGTGGGGAAACACCATATATTTT. Translating it yields CASSSRWGNTIYF. The rearrangement uses TRBV6-5 and TRBJ1-3; the D is unclear. The length of the CDR3 is 13 residues. Germline values: CDR1 MNHEY, CDR2 SVGAGI. Trimming shortened V by 4 bases and J by 4 bases, and 8 bases separated the two germline ends.

The CDR3 is CASIGGGGTQYF. In DNA form, the CDR3 reads TGTGCCAGCATAGGCGGGGGGGGTACGCAGTATTTT. The J gene is TRBJ2-3, the V gene TRBV12-3 or TRBV12-4; 9 bases match TRBD2. CDR3 length: 12 residues. Trimming took 7 bases from V and 8 from J; bases not matched to a gene: 4.

The chain joins TRBV30 to TRBJ1-2, with 9 bases matching TRBD1. CDR1 is GTSNPN, CDR2 SVGIG, per germline (reference sequence). V dropped 1 base and J dropped 4; count of bases not matched to a gene: 4. CDR3 size: 14 residues. The CDR3 sequence: CAWSGGQGSYGYTF. DNA of the CDR3: TGTGCCTGGAGTGGTGGACAGGGGTCCTATGGCTACACCTTC.